By its share, the clone carrying this TCR beta chain is medium-sized. The antigen remains unidentified. The CDR3 runs 15 residues. V dropped 5 bases and J dropped 5 bases, with 18 bases sitting between them. CDR1 SGHVS and CDR2 FNYEAQ come from the germline V gene. Specified time point: longitudinal time-point 1 (baseline). It was from 2 million PBMCs stored at -80 C that the unsorted libraries were obtained. The data were taken from a study of neurological immune-mediated disorders. Findings of the study overall: None of the CDR3 amino acid sequences in expanded clones turned up in more than one subject, which points to private repertoires in all groups. HTLV-1-associated myelopathy led in TCR clonal expansion, while multiple sclerosis ranked lowest, below healthy controls.

The cDNA was generated through 5'RACE incorporating 10-nucleotide random UMIs. TCRdb ran MiXCR on the 5' RACE reads and lists one entry per CDR3 protein. The sample includes tens of thousands of distinct CDR3 sequences, 9.5% to 12% of them seen just once. The TCR originated in a male donor with HTLV-1-associated myelopathy (HAM/TSP). The sample taken for sequencing was PBMCs. This chain uses TRBV7-6 with TRBJ2-5, with TRBD2 as a possible D gene (6 bases). The CDR3 is CASSPSRTGGETQYF. CDR3 nucleotides: TGTGCCAGCAGCCCTAGCCGAACAGGAGGGGAGACCCAGTACTTC.